A single sample gave rise to the 27 T cell receptor beta chains below, sequenced in a study of preoperative IRX-2 immunotherapy in early breast cancer. Noted treatment: preoperative locoregional IRX-2 cytokine immunotherapy. Clones were sequenced by immunoSEQ multiplex PCR, and TCRdb holds only the in-frame ones, with some missing. The sample shows about 43,000 clones, around 96% of them seen only once. The source material was tumor tissue, sampled after IRX-2 immunotherapy. The receptor source for this set is a human donor with breast cancer.

The chain employs TRBV6-6 and TRBJ2-1; weak D call: TRBD2 (5 bases). The length of the CDR3 is 16 residues. Germline V lookup: CDR1 MNHNY, CDR2 SVGAGI (reference sequence). Between the trimmed V and J ends, which lost 7 bases and 4 bases, there was a span of 20 bases. CDR3 loop: CASTNAGRGEYNEQFF. In nucleotides, the CDR3 is TGTGCCAGCACTAACGCGGGTCGCGGAGAGTACAATGAGCAGTTCTTC.

The V call is TRBV10-3, the J call TRBJ2-7; 11 bases are a match to TRBD2. This CDR3 has 16 residues. The V gene's germline CDR1 is ENHRY and CDR2 SYGVKD. Unmatched junction bases numbered 7, after V lost 3 bases and J lost 3 bases. Here the CDR3 DNA reads TGTGCCATCAGTGAACGGGGAGGGACTAGCGGCTACGAGCAGTACTTC. Amino acid sequence: CAISERGGTSGYEQYF.

V and J are TRBV2 and TRBJ1-1, with a weak D call TRBD1 (5 bases). The ends were cut back, 7 bases at V and 5 bases at J, with 14 bases in the middle. The CDR3 contains 13 residues. Germline V gene data show CDR1 as SNHLY and CDR2 as FYNNEI. The CDR3 DNA reads as TGTGCCAGCACCTCAGGGAGGTTGACTGAAGCTTTCTTT. Protein: CASTSGRLTEAFF.

This clone was seen a single time. The rearrangement links TRBV7-2 to TRBJ1-1; the D is unclear. This CDR3 has 12 residues. Germline V lookup: CDR1 SGHTA, CDR2 FQGNSA. V lost 2 bases and J lost 11, with 12 bases in between. The CDR3 sequence: CASSLNLGVAFF. CDR3 coding DNA: TGTGCCAGCAGCTTAAATCTTGGGGTCGCTTTCTTT.

In regard to this clone: No DNA is shown, since the ends of the CDR3 on it are uncertain; the CDR3 is the one TCRdb lists. The chain uses TRBV25-1 and TRBJ2-3; TRBD2, the D gene given by the table, was not confirmed from the DNA. Germline V gene sequence: CDR1 MGHDK, CDR2 SYGVNS. Including both end residues, the CDR3 is 13 amino acids long. The CDR3 here is CASRDFGPDTQYF.

V and J are TRBV7-9 and TRBJ1-1; tentative D call: TRBD1 (5 bases). With 5 bases removed from V and 1 base from J, the gap between germline ends came to 14 bases. The germline gives CDR1 SEHNR, CDR2 FQNEAQ (reference sequence). The CDR3 totals 15 residues. The chain's CDR3 is CASSGERTQNTEAFF. CDR3 nucleotides: TGTGCCAGCAGCGGTGAACGGACACAGAACACTGAAGCTTTCTTT. Combining the CDR3 with reference TRBV7-9 and TRBJ1-1 gives the whole variable domain DTGVSQNPRHKITKRGQNVTFRCDPISEHNRLYWYRQTLGQGPEFLTYFQNEAQLEKSRLLSDRFSAERPKGSFSTLEIQRTEQGDSAMYLCASSGERTQNTEAFFGQGTRLTVV.

The chain couples TRBV4-1 to TRBJ2-4; D perhaps matches TRBD2 (5 bases). This CDR3 is built from 17 residues. V was cut by 3 bases and J by 0 bases, with 15 bases left in between. Germline V gene lookup returns CDR1 MGHRA and CDR2 YSYEKL. The CDR3 loop reads CASSQVSAGLAKNIQYF. As DNA, the CDR3 is TGCGCCAGCAGCCAGGTCTCTGCGGGTTTAGCCAAAAACATTCAGTACTTC.

The J gene is TRBJ1-1, the V gene TRBV5-4, with TRBD1 matching over 9 bases. This CDR3 spans 11 amino acids. Germline values: CDR1 SGHNT, CDR2 YYREEE (reference sequence). V lost 7 bases to trimming and J lost 13 bases; unmatched junction nucleotides: 8. Here the CDR3 DNA reads TGTGCCAGCGGCCCGGACAGGGGTGTTTTCTTT. Encoded protein: CASGPDRGVFF.

The CDR3 spells CASSQDPGEISYEQYF. CDR3 DNA: TGCGCCAGCAGCCAGGATCCCGGGGAAATATCCTACGAGCAGTACTTC. The gene calls are TRBV4-1 and TRBJ2-7; tentative D call: TRBD2 (5 bases). V lost 3 bases and J 1 base, leaving 16 bases between the germline ends. This CDR3 has 16 residues. The germline V gene encodes CDR1 MGHRA and CDR2 YSYEKL.

The J gene is TRBJ2-7, the V gene TRBV4-2; no clear D gene. Germline V gene data show CDR1 as LGHNA and CDR2 as YNFKEQ. The CDR3 loop spans 16 amino acids. Trimming shortened V by 4 bases and J by 2 bases, and 18 bases separated the two germline ends. CDR3 protein: CASSRAAHTEPYEQYF. In DNA form, the CDR3 reads TGTGCCAGCAGCCGCGCTGCTCACACCGAACCCTACGAGCAGTACTTC.

This clone was counted once. The chain links TRBV28 to TRBJ1-5, with a tentative D call TRBD1 (6 bases). This CDR3 contains 18 residues. V lost 5 bases, J lost 0 bases, and 20 bases lay in between. CDR1 and CDR2 (germline): MDHEN, SYDVKM. The CDR3 sequence is CASSVEDRKRGSNQPQHF. CDR3 DNA sequence: TGTGCCAGCAGTGTCGAAGACAGGAAGAGAGGTAGCAATCAGCCCCAGCATTTT.

The genes are TRBV13 and TRBJ2-7, with 11 bases lining up with TRBD1. The CDR3 consists of 14 residues. Germline V gives CDR1 PRHDT, CDR2 FYEKMQ (reference sequence). Germline trimming cut 4 bases from V and 7 bases from J; bases unmatched to any gene: 6. CDR3 sequence (DNA): TGTGCCAGCAGCTCCGGACAGGGGGCTAGGGAGCAGTACTTC. As protein: CASSSGQGAREQYF.

This chain joins TRBV7-3 and TRBJ2-2; no clear D. Germline values: CDR1 SGHTA, CDR2 FQGTGA. This CDR3 comprises 15 residues. V dropped 5 bases and J dropped 4 bases, with 14 bases sitting between them. CDR3 DNA: TGTGCCAGCAGCCCACCGGGTGGATCCACCGGGGAGCTGTTTTTT. Protein: CASSPPGGSTGELFF.

The gene calls are TRBV5-1 and TRBJ2-1; 8 bases agree with TRBD2. The CDR3 consists of 15 residues. V trimming: 2 bases; J trimming: 4 bases; junction bases outside the gene matches: 5. Germline assignment: CDR1 SGHRS and CDR2 YFSETQ. CDR3 loop: CASSFTSGIYNEQFF. The CDR3 DNA sequence: TGCGCCAGCAGCTTTACTAGCGGAATATACAATGAGCAGTTCTTC.

A remark on this clone: Germline is not matched at one junction end, which may reflect a read error. This chain joins TRBV6-6 and TRBJ2-7, with a tentative D call TRBD1 (6 bases). The CDR3 runs 12 residues. Per the germline V gene, CDR1 is MNHNY and CDR2 is SVGAGI (reference sequence). The CDR3 region is CASSYVGAALTF. CDR3 coding DNA: TGTGCCAGCAGTTACGTGGGGGCCGCTTTAACCTTC.

V and J are TRBV9 and TRBJ2-1, with D unresolved. Trimming left V 2 bases short and J 6 bases short, with 12 bases between. Germline lookup yields CDR1 SGDLS and CDR2 YYNGEE. The CDR3 loop spans 14 amino acids. The CDR3 protein is CASSVDGRSNEQFF. CDR3 DNA sequence: TGTGCCAGCAGCGTTGACGGCCGTTCCAATGAGCAGTTCTTC.

V usage is TRBV10-3 and J usage is TRBJ2-7; D is unclear. V dropped 10 bases and J dropped 2 bases, with 21 bases sitting between them. Germline V gene lookup returns CDR1 ENHRY and CDR2 SYGVKD. This CDR3 is 15 amino acids long. The CDR3 protein is CASTTDPPRPYEQYF. CDR3 sequence (DNA): TGTGCCAGCACAACGGACCCCCCGCGCCCCTACGAGCAGTACTTC.

V is TRBV27 and J is TRBJ2-7; D remains ambiguous. Germline CDR1 and CDR2: MNHEY and SMNVEV (reference sequence). The V gene lost 2 bases and the J gene lost 3 bases, with 8 bases spanning the gap. This CDR3 is 13 amino acids long. This CDR3 is CASSLGKRYEQYF. The DNA for the CDR3 is TGTGCCAGCAGTTTAGGGAAACGCTACGAGCAGTACTTC.

The rearrangement joins TRBV27 to TRBJ1-5; D is undetermined. CDR1 MNHEY and CDR2 SMNVEV come from the germline V gene (reference sequence). The CDR3 loop spans 15 amino acids. V lost 6 bases and J 0 bases, leaving 12 bases between the germline ends. The CDR3 nucleotides read TGTGCCAGCAGACCCTCAGGATATAGCAATCAGCCCCAGCATTTT. This sequence encodes CASRPSGYSNQPQHF.

V gene TRBV5-8 combines with J gene TRBJ2-4, with D possibly being TRBD1 or TRBD2 (5 bases each). The length of the CDR3 is 14 residues. Looked up from germline, CDR1 is SGHTS and CDR2 is YDEGEE. The V and J ends lost 4 bases and 0 bases respectively, with 8 bases between them. DNA for the CDR3: TGTGCCAGCAGCCACGGGACAGCCAAAAACATTCAGTACTTC. Its translation: CASSHGTAKNIQYF.

In this sample, this clone turned up once. J is TRBJ2-2 and V is TRBV21-1; the table assigns TRBD2, which was not confirmed against the DNA. TRBV21-1 is assigned pseudogene status. This CDR3 is 14 amino acids long. The CDR3 nucleotides are TGTGCCAGCAGACCGGGGGAAGTCACCGGGGAGCTGTTTTTT. Protein sequence: CASRPGEVTGELFF.

The chain combines TRBV27 with TRBJ2-7, with D tentatively TRBD1 (6 bases). CDR1 and CDR2 from the germline V gene are MNHEY and SMNVEV (reference sequence). This CDR3 spans 14 amino acids. V lost 2 bases and J lost 3, with 11 bases in between. The CDR3 region is CASSLAGTHYEQYF. CDR3 sequence (DNA): TGTGCCAGCAGTTTAGCCGGGACACACTACGAGCAGTACTTC.

CDR3 in amino acids: CASSLDPPTVPGANVLTF. The CDR3 DNA sequence: TGTGCCAGCAGCTTAGATCCCCCGACGGTCCCTGGGGCCAACGTCCTGACTTTC. The V call is TRBV11-2, the J call TRBJ2-6; D is undetermined. Germline values: CDR1 SGHAT, CDR2 FQNNGV. The ends were cut back, 0 bases at V and 2 bases at J, with 14 bases in the middle. The CDR3 length is 18 residues.

This clone was seen only once. V and J are TRBV4-1 and TRBJ1-6, with a weak D call TRBD1 (5 bases). Per the germline V gene, CDR1 is MGHRA and CDR2 is YSYEKL. The CDR3 runs 16 residues. Trimming pared 4 bases from V and 8 bases from J, leaving 18 bases between. The CDR3 nucleotides are TGCGCCAGCAGCCTCCCGAGGGGAAGGATCGATTCACCCCTCCACTTT. Encoded protein: CASSLPRGRIDSPLHF.

The rearrangement uses TRBV29-1 and TRBJ2-1; D might be TRBD2 (5 bases). This CDR3 has 14 residues. Per the germline V gene, CDR1 is SQVTM and CDR2 is ANQGSEA. Trimming removed 2 bases from V and 0 bases from J, with 8 bases in between. Here the CDR3 DNA reads TGCAGCGTTGAAAGAGGGAGCTCCTACAATGAGCAGTTCTTC. It is translated as CSVERGSSYNEQFF.

This chain uses TRBV7-8 with TRBJ2-1, with a possible D match to TRBD1 (6 bases). The germline V gene has CDR1 SGHVS and CDR2 FQNEAQ. Trimming left V 0 bases short and J 2 bases short, with 14 bases between. This CDR3 spans 17 amino acids. CDR3 protein: CASSLARSRGAYNEQFF. CDR3 nucleotides: TGTGCCAGCAGCTTAGCGCGGAGCAGGGGAGCCTACAATGAGCAGTTCTTC. Full variable domain (missing parts from reference TRBV7-8 and TRBJ2-1): GAGVSQSPRYKVAKRGQDVALRCDPISGHVSLFWYQQALGQGPEFLTYFQNEAQLDKSGLPSDRFFAERPEGSVSTLKIQRTQQEDSAVYLCASSLARSRGAYNEQFFGPGTRLTVL.

This clone has just one count. The chain has TRBV6-1 and TRBJ1-2, with D tentatively TRBD1 (5 bases). The germline V gene has CDR1 MNHNS and CDR2 SASEGT. Trimming left V 0 bases short and J 0 bases short, with 17 bases between. The CDR3 sequence is 18 residues long. The CDR3 DNA reads as TGTGCCAGCAGTGAAGCGATGTCCTGGGACCCGGCTAACTATGGCTACACCTTC. It encodes CASSEAMSWDPANYGYTF.